The following is a TCR beta chain sequence with its context. Its specificity is not known. One end of the junction varies from germline; a read error may be responsible. These data come from a study of CD8 T cells in ankylosing spondylitis. Study results and limitations: Disease-linked clones reportedly concentrated significantly in matched ankylosing spondylitis synovial fluid.

Using its own MiXCR run on the 5' RACE reads, TCRdb lists one record per CDR3 protein. The sample has roughly 150,000 distinct CDR3 sequences; more than 5.5% are singletons. The CDR3 is 13 residues long. Germline-derived CDR1 and CDR2 are PRHDT and FYEKMQ (reference sequence). Material for sequencing was blood, either unsorted or a sorted T cell fraction (not recorded which). The TCR originated in a female donor with ankylosing spondylitis or in good health (not recorded which). This chain uses TRBV13 with TRBJ1-1, with D tentatively TRBD1 (5 bases). The CDR3 loop is CASSRHGGTEALF. DNA of the CDR3: TGTGCCAGCAGCCGTCATGGAGGGACTGAAGCTTTGTTT.